These T cell receptor beta chains were read from a single sample in a study of regulatory T cells in long-lasting Graves disease. From the multiplex PCR reads, TCRdb called clonotypes with MiXCR, one entry per CDR3 protein. The repertoire consists of about 470,000 distinct CDR3 sequences, with 20% to 25% occurring once and the leading ten covering about 6.6%. Here the sequenced sample was peripheral blood mononuclear cells (PBMCs), taken when the disease was refractory, from a patient treated with antithyroid drugs. These receptors originate from a female donor with Graves disease. CDR3s include the opening cysteine and the closing phenylalanine or tryptophan. A D gene is named only where the DNA matches it firmly. For some rows the clone size is stated as once, few or many, or as a class when expanded; others skip it.

v_call: TRBV12-3/TRBV12-4; clone_size: many; d_call: -; j_call: TRBJ1-5; cdr3_nt: TGTGCCAGCAGTCTGAGACATAATCAGCCCCAGCATTTT; cdr3_aa: CASSLRHNQPQHF
v_call: TRBV29-1; clone_size: few; d_call: -; j_call: TRBJ2-2; cdr3_nt: TGCAGCGTTGGCAGGGGGGGCACCGGGGAGCTGTTTTTT; cdr3_aa: CSVGRGGTGELFF
v_call: TRBV28; clone_size: many; d_call: -; j_call: TRBJ1-1; cdr3_nt: TGTGCCAGCAGTATCCGGGGCACTGAAGCTTTCTTT; cdr3_aa: CASSIRGTEAFF
v_call: TRBV29-1; clone_size: few; d_call: -; j_call: TRBJ1-2; cdr3_nt: TGCAGCGGAGGGGGAACAGGGAAAGGAGGCTACACCTTC; cdr3_aa: CSGGGTGKGGYTF
v_call: TRBV7-9; clone_size: many; d_call: -; j_call: TRBJ2-5; cdr3_nt: TGTGCCAGCAGCCGAGGACTAACGGAGACCCAGTACTTC; cdr3_aa: CASSRGLTETQYF
v_call: TRBV28; clone_size: many; d_call: TRBD2; j_call: TRBJ2-5; cdr3_nt: TGTGCCAGCAGTGGAATAGCGGGAGTCTCCCCGATAGAGACCCAGTACTTC; cdr3_aa: CASSGIAGVSPIETQYF
v_call: TRBV28; clone_size: many; d_call: -; j_call: TRBJ1-5; cdr3_nt: TGTGCCAGCAGTCTCCGGGCCGGCAGATATCAGCCCCAGCATTTT; cdr3_aa: CASSLRAGRYQPQHF
v_call: TRBV20-1; clone_size: many; d_call: -; j_call: TRBJ1-1; cdr3_nt: TGCAGTGCTAGAGAATCACTCGGTCTGAACACTGAAGCTTTCTTT; cdr3_aa: CSARESLGLNTEAFF
v_call: TRBV19; clone_size: few; d_call: -; j_call: TRBJ1-1; cdr3_nt: TGTGCCAGTAGTAAACTTGAGGGCACGGGCCGGACTGAAGCTTTCTTT; cdr3_aa: CASSKLEGTGRTEAFF
v_call: TRBV6-1; clone_size: many; d_call: TRBD1; j_call: TRBJ1-2; cdr3_nt: TGTGCCAGCAGATCGGGACAGGGGAATGGCTACACCTTC; cdr3_aa: CASRSGQGNGYTF
v_call: TRBV7-2; clone_size: many; d_call: -; j_call: TRBJ2-5; cdr3_nt: TGTGCCAGCAGCTTATTTACTAGCTCGGAGACCCAGTACTTC; cdr3_aa: CASSLFTSSETQYF
v_call: TRBV28; clone_size: many; d_call: TRBD1; j_call: TRBJ1-1; cdr3_nt: TGTGCCAGCAGTCTTATGCGTTCGGACAGGGAGTACACTGAAGCTTTCTTT; cdr3_aa: CASSLMRSDREYTEAFF
v_call: TRBV7-9; clone_size: -; d_call: TRBD1; j_call: TRBJ2-7; cdr3_nt: TGTGCCAGCAGACAGGGGCTAGGCTACGAGCAGTACTTC; cdr3_aa: CASRQGLGYEQYF
v_call: TRBV4-1; clone_size: -; d_call: -; j_call: TRBJ2-7; cdr3_nt: TGCGCCAGCAGCCAAGTAATGACTGGGGTTAGCTCCTACGAGCAGTACTTC; cdr3_aa: CASSQVMTGVSSYEQYF
v_call: TRBV29-1; clone_size: -; d_call: TRBD1; j_call: TRBJ2-2; cdr3_nt: TGCAGCGTTGAAGAGAGGAGACAGGGCGCGAACACCGGGGAGCTGTTTTTT; cdr3_aa: CSVEERRQGANTGELFF
v_call: TRBV5-5; clone_size: -; d_call: -; j_call: TRBJ2-7; cdr3_nt: TGTGCCAGCAGCTTGGGGCCAGCAAGCCCCTACGAGCAGTACTTC; cdr3_aa: CASSLGPASPYEQYF
v_call: TRBV27; clone_size: -; d_call: -; j_call: TRBJ2-1; cdr3_nt: TGTGCCAGCAGTCCACCGGGACCAGCCTATGCTCGGTTCTTC; cdr3_aa: CASSPPGPAYARFF
v_call: TRBV7-9; clone_size: few; d_call: -; j_call: TRBJ1-1; cdr3_nt: TGTGCCAGCAGCTGGGGACCTCTCGAGGGAGCTTTCTTT; cdr3_aa: CASSWGPLEGAFF
v_call: TRBV3-1; clone_size: many; d_call: TRBD1; j_call: TRBJ2-5; cdr3_nt: TGTGCCAGCAGCCTCTCGGGGGGACAGGGGGAGACCCAGTACTTC; cdr3_aa: CASSLSGGQGETQYF
v_call: TRBV12-3/TRBV12-4; clone_size: -; d_call: -; j_call: TRBJ2-7; cdr3_nt: TGTGCCAGCAGCCGGGGATCCTACGAGCGGTACTTC; cdr3_aa: CASSRGSYERYF
v_call: TRBV28; clone_size: -; d_call: -; j_call: TRBJ2-1; cdr3_nt: TGTGCCAGCAGTAGCCCGACGGGGATCAATGAGCAGTTCTTC; cdr3_aa: CASSSPTGINEQFF
v_call: TRBV20-1; clone_size: few; d_call: TRBD2; j_call: TRBJ2-5; cdr3_nt: TGCAGTGCTAGCGCTAGCGGGGAAGAGACCCAGTACTTC; cdr3_aa: CSASASGEETQYF
v_call: TRBV4-1; clone_size: -; d_call: -; j_call: TRBJ1-3; cdr3_nt: TGCGCCAGCAGCCAAGGACAGGAGGGAAACACCATATATTTT; cdr3_aa: CASSQGQEGNTIYF
v_call: TRBV7-7; clone_size: few; d_call: -; j_call: TRBJ2-2; cdr3_nt: TGTGCTAGCAAAAGGGTCGGGAACACCGGGGAGCTGTTTTTT; cdr3_aa: CASKRVGNTGELFF
v_call: TRBV20-1; clone_size: -; d_call: TRBD1; j_call: TRBJ2-5; cdr3_nt: TGCAGTGCACCAGGACAGGGGTTAGAGACCCAGTACTTC; cdr3_aa: CSAPGQGLETQYF
v_call: TRBV12-3/TRBV12-4; clone_size: few; d_call: TRBD2; j_call: TRBJ2-3; cdr3_nt: TGTGCCAGCAGCTTTCATTTAGCGGGAGATACGCAGTATTTT; cdr3_aa: CASSFHLAGDTQYF
v_call: TRBV28; clone_size: many; d_call: -; j_call: TRBJ2-5; cdr3_nt: TGTGCCAGCAGTGCTACAGACAGACACCAAGAGACCCAGTACTTC; cdr3_aa: CASSATDRHQETQYF
v_call: TRBV6-5; clone_size: few; d_call: -; j_call: TRBJ1-2; cdr3_nt: TGTGCCAGCAGTTTCACTACTACAGGGGGCTACACCTTC; cdr3_aa: CASSFTTTGGYTF
v_call: TRBV7-9; clone_size: -; d_call: -; j_call: TRBJ2-2; cdr3_nt: TGTGCCAGCAGCTGGGGGGAGCTGTTTTTT; cdr3_aa: CASSWGELFF
v_call: TRBV6-2/TRBV6-3; clone_size: many; d_call: TRBD1; j_call: TRBJ1-5; cdr3_nt: TGTGCCAGCAGTCGACAGGGTAGCAATCAGCCCCAGCATTTT; cdr3_aa: CASSRQGSNQPQHF
v_call: TRBV4-2; clone_size: -; d_call: -; j_call: TRBJ2-2; cdr3_nt: TGTGCCAGCAGCCAAGATGCTGTGTGGGTCGAGGAGCTGTTTTTT; cdr3_aa: CASSQDAVWVEELFF